This T cell receptor beta chain appears in the sequencing data of a study of human T cells and chemical hapten exposure. On the study more broadly: How much TCR each sample yielded varied, mostly because pooled library volumes differed slightly.

Between the trimmed V and J ends, which lost 5 bases and 6 bases, there was a span of 14 bases. CDR3 length: 14 amino acids. Time point indicated: healthy volunteer bleed at 2 weeks. Unfractionated whole blood served as the source for total RNA extraction. General study results and limits: TCRs above 1 in 1000 frequency did not change with DPC sensitization.

This clonotype came up many times. Its antigen is unidentified. The study used a library that attached unique molecular identifiers to individual cDNA molecules. TCRdb called the RACE reads again in MiXCR, with one record for every CDR3 protein. The data show about 46,000 distinct CDR3 sequences, approximately 4.5% seen once. The clonotype originates from a female donor in good health. Some clones in this sample may be carry-over from other donors' samples. The J gene is TRBJ1-5, the V gene TRBV12-3 or TRBV12-4; D is perhaps TRBD1 (5 bases). The sample consisted of whole blood. The CDR3 spells CASSKPGHRQPQHF. CDR3 DNA sequence: TGTGCCAGCAGTAAGCCGGGGCATCGTCAGCCCCAGCATTTT.